Below are 5 T cell receptor beta chains sequenced from a single sample in a study of blood T cell repertoires in COVID-19. Method: immunoSEQ multiplex PCR; TCRdb's copy keeps in-frame clones and lacks some. The table lists 150,000 to 200,000 clones, 94% of them singletons. The sequenced sample consisted of peripheral blood. Every receptor here comes from a young man with COVID-19, enrolled during active disease.

The chain links TRBV6-6 to TRBJ1-4; D is possibly TRBD1 (5 bases). The V gene lost 6 bases and the J gene lost 5 bases, with 13 bases spanning the gap. The CDR3 is made up of 14 amino acids. Germline V gives CDR1 MNHNY, CDR2 SVGAGI (reference sequence). The CDR3 region is CASRRDSGNEKLFF. CDR3 nucleotides: TGTGCCAGCAGAAGGGACTCCGGCAATGAAAAACTGTTTTTT.

The CDR3 bases are TGTGCCAGCAGTTTATCGCACGGAGTCTCTGGAAACACCATATATTTT. It codes for CASSLSHGVSGNTIYF. V is TRBV27 and J is TRBJ1-3; D remains unclear. CDR1 is MNHEY and CDR2 is SMNVEV in the germline V gene (reference sequence). V lost 0 bases and J lost 0, with 9 bases in between. This CDR3 has 16 residues.

This chain uses TRBV6-5 with TRBJ2-7; 9 nucleotides line up with TRBD1. The V and J ends lost 5 bases and 2 bases, in that order; junction bases with no gene match: 7. The CDR3 consists of 15 residues. Germline CDR1 and CDR2: MNHEY and SVGAGI. The CDR3: CASSKGQGNAYEQYF. In DNA form, the CDR3 reads TGTGCCAGCAGTAAGGGACAGGGAAATGCCTACGAGCAGTACTTC.

This clone occurred once. The V call is TRBV6-1, the J call TRBJ1-1; maybe TRBD1 (6 bases). In germline, CDR1 is MNHNS, CDR2 SASEGT. V gave up 3 bases and J gave up 0 bases, with 8 bases separating them. This CDR3 has 14 amino acids. In DNA form, the CDR3 reads TGTGCCAGCAGTGAGACAGGTTTGAACACTGAAGCTTTCTTT. Translated: CASSETGLNTEAFF.

The chain recombines TRBV2 with TRBJ1-1; 7 bases match TRBD1. Germline V CDR1 and CDR2: SNHLY, FYNNEI. CDR3 size: 15 residues. V was clipped by 5 bases and J by 1 base; unmatched bases: 7. CDR3 loop: CASSRDSLKNTEAFF. The CDR3 nucleotides read TGTGCCAGCAGTCGGGACAGCCTGAAGAACACTGAAGCTTTCTTT.